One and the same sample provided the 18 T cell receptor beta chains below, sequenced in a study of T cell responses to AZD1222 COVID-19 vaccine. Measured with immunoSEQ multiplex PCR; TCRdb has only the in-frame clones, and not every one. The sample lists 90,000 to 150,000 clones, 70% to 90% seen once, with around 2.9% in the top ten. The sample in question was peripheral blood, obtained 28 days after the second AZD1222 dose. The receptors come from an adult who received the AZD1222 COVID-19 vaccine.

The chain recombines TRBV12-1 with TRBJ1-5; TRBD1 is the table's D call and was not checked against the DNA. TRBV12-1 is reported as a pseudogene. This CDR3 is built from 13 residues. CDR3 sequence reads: CARRQHDNQPQHF. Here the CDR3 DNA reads TGTGCCAGACGCCAACATGACAATCAGCCCCAGCATTTT.

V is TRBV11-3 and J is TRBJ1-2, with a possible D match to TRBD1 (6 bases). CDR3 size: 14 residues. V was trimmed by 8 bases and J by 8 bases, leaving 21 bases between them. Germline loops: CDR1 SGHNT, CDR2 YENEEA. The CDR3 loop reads CASGGGVATGGYTF. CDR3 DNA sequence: TGTGCCAGCGGAGGGGGGGTTGCGACGGGAGGCTACACCTTC.

The CDR3 protein is CASSNFGTRLTWNTEAFF. For the CDR3, the DNA is TGTGCCAGCAGCAACTTCGGGACAAGGCTCACCTGGAACACTGAAGCTTTCTTT. The chain carries TRBV11-3 and TRBJ1-1, with TRBD1 as a possible D gene (6 bases). Per the germline V gene, CDR1 is SGHNT and CDR2 is YENEEA. The CDR3 length is 18 residues. The ends were cut back, 5 bases at V and 1 base at J, with 23 bases in the middle.

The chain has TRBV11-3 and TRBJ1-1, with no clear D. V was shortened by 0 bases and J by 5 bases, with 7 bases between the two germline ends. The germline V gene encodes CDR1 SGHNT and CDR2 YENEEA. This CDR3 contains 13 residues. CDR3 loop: CASSLDSVTEAFF. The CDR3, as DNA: TGTGCCAGCAGCTTAGATAGTGTGACTGAAGCTTTCTTT.

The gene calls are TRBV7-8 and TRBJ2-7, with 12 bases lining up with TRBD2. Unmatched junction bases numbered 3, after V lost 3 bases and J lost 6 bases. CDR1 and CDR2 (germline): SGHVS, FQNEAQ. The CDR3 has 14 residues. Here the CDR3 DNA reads TGTGCCAGCAGCTTCCTAGCGGGGGGGCGCGAGCAGTACTTC. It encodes CASSFLAGGREQYF.

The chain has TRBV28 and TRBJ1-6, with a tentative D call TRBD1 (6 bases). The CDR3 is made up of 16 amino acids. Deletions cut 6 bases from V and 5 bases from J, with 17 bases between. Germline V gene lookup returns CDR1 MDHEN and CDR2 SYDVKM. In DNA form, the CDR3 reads TGTGCCAGCAGCGGATGGGGGGGCGCAAATAATTCACCCCTCCACTTT. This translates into CASSGWGGANNSPLHF.

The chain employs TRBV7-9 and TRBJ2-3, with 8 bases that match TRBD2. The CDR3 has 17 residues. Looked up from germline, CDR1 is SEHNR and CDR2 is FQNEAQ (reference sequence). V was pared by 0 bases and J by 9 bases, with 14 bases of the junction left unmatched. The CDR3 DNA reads TGTGCCAGCAGCTTAGCGCCAGGGCTAGCGGGTACTGACACGCAGTATTTT. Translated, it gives CASSLAPGLAGTDTQYF.

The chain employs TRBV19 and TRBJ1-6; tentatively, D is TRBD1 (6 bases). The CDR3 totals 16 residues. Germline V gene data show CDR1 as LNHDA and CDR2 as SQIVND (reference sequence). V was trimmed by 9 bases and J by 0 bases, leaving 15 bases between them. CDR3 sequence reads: CASRRGVDSYNSPLHF. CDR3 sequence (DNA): TGTGCCAGCAGAAGGGGGGTAGACTCCTATAATTCACCCCTCCACTTT.

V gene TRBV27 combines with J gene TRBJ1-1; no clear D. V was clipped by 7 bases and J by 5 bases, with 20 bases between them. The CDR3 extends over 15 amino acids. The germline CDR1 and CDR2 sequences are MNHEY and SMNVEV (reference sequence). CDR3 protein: CASKRQPTSITEAFF. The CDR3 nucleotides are TGTGCCAGCAAGCGGCAGCCGACTAGCATTACTGAAGCTTTCTTT.

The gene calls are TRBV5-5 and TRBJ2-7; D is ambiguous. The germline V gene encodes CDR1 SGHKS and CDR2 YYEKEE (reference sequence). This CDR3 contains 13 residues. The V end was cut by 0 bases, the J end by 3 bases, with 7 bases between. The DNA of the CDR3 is TGTGCCAGCAGCTTGGCCCCCTTCTACGAGCAGTACTTC. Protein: CASSLAPFYEQYF. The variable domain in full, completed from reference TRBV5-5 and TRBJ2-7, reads DAGVTQSPTHLIKTRGQQVTLRCSPISGHKSVSWYQQVLGQGPQFIFQYYEKEERGRGNFPDRFSARQFPNYSSELNVNALLLGDSALYLCASSLAPFYEQYFGPGTRLTVT.

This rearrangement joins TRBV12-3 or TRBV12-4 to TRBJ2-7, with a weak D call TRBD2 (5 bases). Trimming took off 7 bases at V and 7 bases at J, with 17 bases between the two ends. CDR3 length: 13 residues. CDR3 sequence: CASTAQAPGEQYF. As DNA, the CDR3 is TGTGCCAGCACCGCCCAGGCCCCGGGGGAGCAGTACTTC.

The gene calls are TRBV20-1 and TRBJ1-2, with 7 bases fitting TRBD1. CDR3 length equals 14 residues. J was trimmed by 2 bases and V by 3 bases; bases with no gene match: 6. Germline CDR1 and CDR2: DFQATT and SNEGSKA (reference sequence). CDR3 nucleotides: TGCAGTGCTAGTCCCAGGGGGAGAAACTATGGCTACACCTTC. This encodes CSASPRGRNYGYTF.

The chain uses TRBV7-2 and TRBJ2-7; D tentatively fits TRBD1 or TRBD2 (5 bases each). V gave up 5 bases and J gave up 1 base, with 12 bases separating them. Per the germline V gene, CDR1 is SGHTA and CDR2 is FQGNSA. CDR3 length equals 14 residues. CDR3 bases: TGTGCCAGCAGCCAAGAGGGACGGTCCTACGAGCAGTACTTC. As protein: CASSQEGRSYEQYF.

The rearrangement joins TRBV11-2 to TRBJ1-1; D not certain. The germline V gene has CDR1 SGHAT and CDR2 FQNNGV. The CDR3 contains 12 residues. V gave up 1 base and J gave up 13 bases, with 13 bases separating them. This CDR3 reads CASSLAGSAVFF. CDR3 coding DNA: TGTGCCAGCAGCTTAGCGGGCAGTGCCGTTTTCTTT.

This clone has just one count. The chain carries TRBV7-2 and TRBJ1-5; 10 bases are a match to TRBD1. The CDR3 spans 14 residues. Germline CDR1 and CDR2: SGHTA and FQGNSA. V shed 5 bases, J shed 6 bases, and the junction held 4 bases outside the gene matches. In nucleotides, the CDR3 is TGTGCCAGCAGCAAGGGGACAGGGGTTCAGCCCCAGCATTTT. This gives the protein CASSKGTGVQPQHF.

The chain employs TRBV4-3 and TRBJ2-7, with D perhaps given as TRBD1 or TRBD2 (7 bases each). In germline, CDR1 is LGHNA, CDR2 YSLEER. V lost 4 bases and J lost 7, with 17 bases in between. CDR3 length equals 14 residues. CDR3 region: CASSLRGGGDEQYF. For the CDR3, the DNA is TGCGCCAGCAGCCTGAGGGGAGGGGGCGATGAGCAGTACTTC.

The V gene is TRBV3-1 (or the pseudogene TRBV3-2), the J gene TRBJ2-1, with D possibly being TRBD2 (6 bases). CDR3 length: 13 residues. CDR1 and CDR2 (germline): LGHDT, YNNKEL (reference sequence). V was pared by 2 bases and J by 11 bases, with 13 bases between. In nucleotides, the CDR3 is TGTGCCAGCAGCCAAATGTCGGGGGAAAAGCAGTTCTTC. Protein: CASSQMSGEKQFF.

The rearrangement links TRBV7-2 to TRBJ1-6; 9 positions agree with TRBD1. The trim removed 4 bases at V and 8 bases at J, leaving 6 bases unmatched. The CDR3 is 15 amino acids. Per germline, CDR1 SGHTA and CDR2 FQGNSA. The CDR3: CASSSPGQGHSPLHF. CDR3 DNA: TGTGCCAGCAGCTCACCGGGACAGGGCCATTCACCCCTCCACTTT.